This T cell receptor (beta chain) was identified during a study of T cell responses to AZD1222 COVID-19 vaccine. Study observations and caveats: The study identified only five to seven AZD1222 recipients as seropositive at baseline. Researchers took repertoire samples only after the peak T cell response had come. Distributed over spike, vaccine-associated CD4 TCRs predominated at 160-218 and 743-854.

Comment on this clone: Its antigen remains unidentified.

Germline V gives CDR1 SGHKS, CDR2 YYEKEE (reference sequence). The V end was cut by 0 bases, the J end by 5 bases, with 8 bases between. This CDR3 contains 14 residues. The method was immunoSEQ multiplex PCR; TCRdb's version includes in-frame clones alone and lacks a portion of them. Of more than 100,000 clones in the sample, about 88% are singletons; the top ten hold roughly 7.4%. The origin of this receptor is an adult in good health. The chain employs TRBV5-5 and TRBJ2-2, with D perhaps matching TRBD2 (5 bases). The sample was peripheral blood, taken on day 0 of AZD1222 vaccination. In nucleotides, the CDR3 is TGTGCCAGCAGCTTGGGAGGGCGGACCGGGGAGCTGTTTTTT. This translates into CASSLGGRTGELFF.